A selection of T cell receptor beta chains follows, all from one sample in a study of CD8 T cells in ankylosing spondylitis. TCRdb recomputed calls from the 5' RACE reads with MiXCR, one row per CDR3 protein. Among about 240,000 distinct CDR3 sequences, approximately 11% were seen once, and the ten largest hold less than 7%. The sample consisted of blood, either unsorted or a sorted T cell fraction (not recorded which). These receptors originate from a male donor with ankylosing spondylitis or in good health (not recorded which). CDR3s include the opening cysteine and the closing phenylalanine or tryptophan. A D gene is named only where the DNA matches it firmly. Clone size is shown for a subset of rows, as once, few, many or a class of expanded clone.

v_call	d_call	clone_size	j_call	cdr3_length	cdr3_nt	cdr3_aa
TRBV25-1	-	many	TRBJ2-7	14	TGTGCCAGCAGTGAATACGGCGGTAACTACGAGCAGTACTTC	CASSEYGGNYEQYF
TRBV20-1	-	few	TRBJ1-1	15	TGCAGTGCCTCGGTTTCTCGCAGTTTGAACACTGAAGCTTTCTTT	CSASVSRSLNTEAFF
TRBV20-1	-	many	TRBJ1-1	12	TGCAGTGCAAACAGATTGAACACTGAAGCTTTCTTT	CSANRLNTEAFF
TRBV7-2	TRBD1	many	TRBJ2-7	14	TGTGCCAGCAGCTACGGACAGGGGGGATACGAGCAGTACTTC	CASSYGQGGYEQYF
TRBV12-3/TRBV12-4	TRBD1	many	TRBJ1-2	13	TGTGCCAGCAGTTCAGGGACAGGGGGAGGCTACACCTTC	CASSSGTGGGYTF
TRBV12-3/TRBV12-4	-	many	TRBJ2-7	14	TGTGCCAGCAGATCAGCTACTAGCTCCTACGAGCAGTACTTC	CASRSATSSYEQYF
TRBV20-1	-	many	TRBJ2-7	13	TGCAGTGCTACCCGGGACCAATACTACGAGCAGTACTTC	CSATRDQYYEQYF
TRBV7-8	-	-	TRBJ2-7	14	TGTGCCAGCAGCACGCCCGACAGAATCTACGAGCAGTACTTC	CASSTPDRIYEQYF
TRBV6-5	-	few	TRBJ1-2	12	TGTGCCACCACACAAGCTGGCTATGGCTACACCTTC	CATTQAGYGYTF
TRBV3-1	-	-	TRBJ2-7	14	TGTGCCAGCAGCGAGGGGGGAAGCTCCTACGAGCAGTACTTC	CASSEGGSSYEQYF
TRBV6-1	TRBD1	many	TRBJ1-6	15	TGTGCCAGCAGAACCCAGGGGGCATCCCGTTCACCCCTCCACTTT	CASRTQGASRSPLHF
TRBV28	-	many	TRBJ2-5	15	TGTGCCAGCAGACCGGGACAACTGTGGGGGGAGACCCAGTACTTC	CASRPGQLWGETQYF
TRBV9	-	many	TRBJ2-1	15	TGTGCCAGCAGCGTAGGGACAGCCCCCTACAATGAGCAGTTCTTC	CASSVGTAPYNEQFF
TRBV5-6	TRBD2	many	TRBJ2-5	15	TGTGCCAGCAGCGGCGCGGGACTAGGGTATGAGACCCAGTACTTC	CASSGAGLGYETQYF
TRBV18	-	-	TRBJ1-2	14	TGTGCCAGCTCACCACTCGATGGCCCCTATGGCTACACCTTC	CASSPLDGPYGYTF
TRBV5-4	TRBD2	many	TRBJ2-1	19	TGTGCCAGCAGCTTGGCGAGACTAGCGGGGGGAAACTATTACAATGAGCAGTTCTTC	CASSLARLAGGNYYNEQFF
TRBV15	-	-	TRBJ2-7	13	TGTGCCTCCAGCAGGGTCCCCTCCTACGAGCAGTACTTC	CASSRVPSYEQYF